A selection of T cell receptor beta chains follows, all from one sample in a study of cytotoxic CD8 clonotypes in ibrutinib-treated CLL. Measured with immunoSEQ multiplex PCR; TCRdb has only the in-frame clones, and not every one. The profile covers around 70,000 clones, with 83% appearing a single time and around 37% taken by the ten largest. This sample comprised PBMCs, obtained after 24 months of ibrutinib treatment. The receptor source for this set is a human donor with chronic lymphocytic leukemia. The CDR3 runs from the conserved cysteine through the conserved F or W. Fields, in order: V gene, D gene, J gene, clone size, CDR3 DNA, CDR3 protein. A D gene is named only where the DNA matches it firmly. Size values are once, few and many counts, or a class for expanded clones, and some rows have none.

>TRBV5-1|TRBD2|TRBJ2-1|NA
TGCGCCAGCAGCTTGGCGGAGCGGGAGTACAATGAGCAGTTCTTC
CASSLAEREYNEQFF
>TRBV19|NA|TRBJ2-5|NA
TGTGCCAGTAGTATTTCCTCGGGGGAGTTGGAAGAGACCCAGTACTTC
CASSISSGELEETQYF
>TRBV18|NA|TRBJ1-2|NA
TGTGCCAGCTCACCACAGGGGAGAACCTACACCTTC
CASSPQGRTYTF
>TRBV2|NA|TRBJ1-1|NA
TGTGCCAGCAGCTTGGACAAGAACACTGAAGCTTTCTTT
CASSLDKNTEAFF
>TRBV18|NA|TRBJ1-1|NA
TGTGCCAGCTCACCGCAGGTACGGGACACTGAAGCTTTCTTT
CASSPQVRDTEAFF
>TRBV7-8|NA|TRBJ2-7|NA
TGTGCCAGCAGCCCAGAGGGGGGCGCCTACGAGCAGTACTTC
CASSPEGGAYEQYF
>TRBV9|NA|TRBJ1-1|NA
TGTGCCAGCAGCGTACAGGGTGACACTGAAGCTTTCTTT
CASSVQGDTEAFF
>TRBV18|NA|TRBJ1-5|few
TGTGCCAGCTCACCAGGGCAAAATCAGCCCCAGCATTTT
CASSPGQNQPQHF
>TRBV6-5|TRBD1|TRBJ1-1|NA
TGTGCCAGCAGACCCGGAGGGGGCAACACTGAAGCTTTCTTT
CASRPGGGNTEAFF
>TRBV11-2|TRBD2|TRBJ2-1|few
TGTGCCAGCAGCTCCCCAGTAGGGCTAGCGGGAGATGAGCAGTTCTTC
CASSSPVGLAGDEQFF
>TRBV7-2|TRBD2|TRBJ2-7|NA
TGTGCCAGCAGCCCCCAGTCCGGGACTAGCGTATACGGCGAGCAGTACTTC
CASSPQSGTSVYGEQYF
>TRBV7-9|NA|TRBJ1-1|NA
TGTGCCAGCAGCCGGAGGGGGTTTGGCACTGAAGCTTTCTTT
CASSRRGFGTEAFF
>TRBV28|NA|TRBJ2-3|few
TGTGCCAGCACCCCCCCCGCAGGGGTGGTGGGCGGAGGGGGCACAGATACGCAGTATTTT
CASTPPAGVVGGGGTDTQYF
>TRBV10-3|TRBD1|TRBJ2-3|NA
TGTGCCATCACCAGGGGGGATACGCAGTATTTT
CAITRGDTQYF
>TRBV11-3|NA|TRBJ2-1|NA
TGTGCCAGCAGCTTAGGAGACAGGCCCCACAATGAGCAGTTCTTC
CASSLGDRPHNEQFF
>TRBV5-1|TRBD1|TRBJ2-7|NA
TGCGCCAGCTCGGGACAGGGCTACGAGCAGTACTTC
CASSGQGYEQYF
>TRBV5-8|NA|TRBJ1-4|NA
TGTGCCAGCAGAACATATCGGTTGACTAATGAAAAACTGTTTTTT
CASRTYRLTNEKLFF
>TRBV10-3|TRBD1|TRBJ2-7|NA
TGTGCCATCAGTGACGGGACAGGTGGGTACGAGCAGTACTTC
CAISDGTGGYEQYF
>TRBV28|TRBD2|TRBJ2-1|NA
TGTGCCAGCAGTTTAGAGGGACTAGCGGGAATAAAGCAGTTCTTC
CASSLEGLAGIKQFF
>TRBV11-2|NA|TRBJ1-2|once
TGTGCCAGCAGCTTAGAGGGGGCTGGCAACTATGGCTACACCTTC
CASSLEGAGNYGYTF
>TRBV18|NA|TRBJ2-7|NA
TGTGCCAGCTCACCAGGGCGCGGGTTCGGAGGTCCCTACGAGCAGTACTTC
CASSPGRGFGGPYEQYF
>TRBV19|NA|TRBJ2-1|few
TGTGCCAGTAGTATTAGGTCGCTCAATGAGCAGTTCTTC
CASSIRSLNEQFF
>TRBV11-2|TRBD1|TRBJ1-1|NA
TGTGCCAGCAGCTTAGGTCGCAGGGGGCAATTTACCACTGAAGCTTTCTTT
CASSLGRRGQFTTEAFF
>TRBV5-4|NA|TRBJ2-5|once
TGTGCCAGCAGCTTGGCCCCGGGGGAGACCCAGTACTTC
CASSLAPGETQYF
>TRBV6-1|TRBD2|TRBJ2-7|NA
TGTGCCAGCAGTGCATTAGCGGGCCGCACTACCTACGAGCAGTACTTC
CASSALAGRTTYEQYF
>TRBV7-2|NA|TRBJ2-3|once
TGTGCCAGCAGCTCGAGGCCAAACACAGATACGCAGTATTTT
CASSSRPNTDTQYF
>TRBV7-9|TRBD2|TRBJ2-7|NA
TGTGCCAGCAGCGGGAGGGGACTAGCGGCAGCCACTATCTCCAACGAGCAGTACTTC
CASSGRGLAAATISNEQYF
>TRBV5-6|NA|TRBJ2-5|NA
TGTGCCAGCAGCCCCGGCGGCCAAGAGACCCAGTACTTC
CASSPGGQETQYF
>TRBV11-3|NA|TRBJ2-3|NA
TGTGCCAGCAGCTTAGATCTTGGCGGCACGCAGTATTTT
CASSLDLGGTQYF
>TRBV28|TRBD2|TRBJ2-1|NA
TGTGCCAGCAGACGGACTAGCGGGAGGGCCTTCGGTGAGCAGTTCTTC
CASRRTSGRAFGEQFF
>TRBV13|TRBD1|TRBJ2-7|NA
TGTGCCAGCAGGGAACAGGGGCCCTCAGGCGAGCAGTACTTC
CASREQGPSGEQYF
>TRBV5-4|NA|TRBJ2-7|NA
TGTGCCAGCAGCTTGGGGGCAGACCACTCCTACGAGCAGTACTTC
CASSLGADHSYEQYF
>TRBV15|TRBD1|TRBJ1-4|NA
TGTGCCACCAGCGCCCCGGGACAGGGGGCCGGTAATGAAAAACTGTTTTTT
CATSAPGQGAGNEKLFF
>TRBV15|TRBD1|TRBJ2-5|NA
TGTGCCACCAGCATACAGGGGGCGGGAGAGACCCAGTACTTC
CATSIQGAGETQYF
>TRBV18|NA|TRBJ1-4|NA
TGTGCCAGCTCACCAGAGAATGAAAAACTGTTTTTT
CASSPENEKLFF
>TRBV7-2|NA|TRBJ2-7|NA
TGTGCCAGCAGCTTAGGGACATATTACGAGCAGTACTTC
CASSLGTYYEQYF
>TRBV27|TRBD2|TRBJ2-7|NA
TGTGCCAGCAGGCCGGGAGGGAGGTACGAGCAGTACTTC
CASRPGGRYEQYF
>TRBV21-1|NA|TRBJ1-4|NA
TGTGCCAGCAGCAAAGCGGGCAGGGGGCGCGTTGCTAATGAAAAACTGTTTTTT
CASSKAGRGRVANEKLFF
>TRBV30|TRBD1|TRBJ2-4|NA
TGTGCCTGGAAGGACAGGAACATTCAGTACTTC
CAWKDRNIQYF
>TRBV6-1|NA|TRBJ2-7|NA
TGTGCCAGCAGTGCACAGACCAGCGCCGAGCAGTACTTC
CASSAQTSAEQYF
>TRBV28|NA|TRBJ2-3|NA
TGTGCCAGCAGCATGAGGGCCTACACAGATACGCAGTATTTT
CASSMRAYTDTQYF
>TRBV6-6|TRBD2|TRBJ2-7|once
TGTGCCAGCAGTTCCAGGACTAGCGCCTTGGGCGAGCAGTACTTC
CASSSRTSALGEQYF
>TRBV9|NA|TRBJ2-1|NA
TGTGCCAGCAGCGTAGAGGAGGGGGCCAATGAGCAGTTCTTC
CASSVEEGANEQFF
>TRBV7-6|TRBD2|TRBJ2-1|NA
TGTGCCAGCAGTCGCGGGAGTCGATCCTACAATGAGCAGTTCTTC
CASSRGSRSYNEQFF
>TRBV6-1|NA|TRBJ1-5|NA
TGTGCCAGCAGTACTGACCAGTTGAGCAATCAGCCCCAGCATTTT
CASSTDQLSNQPQHF
>TRBV19|NA|TRBJ2-7|NA
TGTGCCAGTAGTATGGGAGATACCTACGAGCAGTACTTC
CASSMGDTYEQYF